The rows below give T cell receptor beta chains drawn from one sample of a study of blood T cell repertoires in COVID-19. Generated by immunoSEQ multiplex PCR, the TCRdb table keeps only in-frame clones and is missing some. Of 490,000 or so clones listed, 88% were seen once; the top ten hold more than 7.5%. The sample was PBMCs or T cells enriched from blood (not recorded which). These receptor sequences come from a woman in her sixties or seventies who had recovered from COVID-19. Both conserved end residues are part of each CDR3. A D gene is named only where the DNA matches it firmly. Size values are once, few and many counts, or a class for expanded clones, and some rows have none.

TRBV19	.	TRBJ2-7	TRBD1	CAVGTGAYEQYF	TGTGCCGTGGGGACAGGTGCCTACGAGCAGTACTTC
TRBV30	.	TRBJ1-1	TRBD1	CAWSRSRDSPMNTEAFF	TGTGCCTGGAGTCGTTCCCGGGACAGCCCAATGAACACTGAAGCTTTCTTT
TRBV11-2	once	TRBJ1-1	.	CASSIQANTEAFF	TGTGCCAGCAGCATACAGGCGAACACTGAAGCTTTCTTT
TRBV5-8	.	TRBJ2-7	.	CASSLVRGSEQYF	TGTGCCAGCAGCTTGGTACGGGGTTCCGAGCAGTACTTC
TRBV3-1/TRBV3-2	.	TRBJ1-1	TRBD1	CASSQVDRATEAFF	TGTGCCAGCAGCCAGGTAGACAGGGCGACTGAAGCTTTCTTT
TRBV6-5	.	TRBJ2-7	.	CASNPGGPYEQYF	TGTGCCAGCAACCCCGGGGGTCCCTACGAGCAGTACTTC
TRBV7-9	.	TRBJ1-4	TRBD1	CASLRGSNEKLFF	TGTGCCAGCCTCAGGGGGTCCAATGAAAAACTGTTTTTT
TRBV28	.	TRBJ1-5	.	CASSLWGSHEPQHF	TGTGCCAGCAGTTTATGGGGCAGCCATGAGCCCCAGCATTTT
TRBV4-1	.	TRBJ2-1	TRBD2	CASSHPGLGSNEQFF	TGCGCCAGCAGCCACCCGGGACTAGGTAGCAATGAGCAGTTCTTC
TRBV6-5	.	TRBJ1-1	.	CASSFSFLEGGTEAFF	TGTGCCAGCAGTTTTTCCTTTCTAGAGGGCGGCACTGAAGCTTTCTTT
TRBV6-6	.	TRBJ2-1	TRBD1	CASSPRQGEQFF	TGTGCCAGCAGTCCCCGACAGGGTGAGCAGTTCTTC
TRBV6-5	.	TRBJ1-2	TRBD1	CASSYSTGTYGYTF	TGTGCCAGCAGTTACTCGACAGGGACCTATGGCTACACCTTC
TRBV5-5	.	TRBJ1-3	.	CASSLESGNSGNTIYF	TGTGCCAGCAGCTTGGAATCCGGGAACTCTGGAAACACCATATATTTT
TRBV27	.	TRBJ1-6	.	CASSFSGGNSPLHF	TGTGCCAGCAGTTTCTCGGGTGGTAATTCACCCCTCCACTTT
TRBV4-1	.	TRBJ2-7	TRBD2	CASSQTSEGYEQYF	TGCGCCAGCAGCCAGACTAGCGAGGGATACGAGCAGTACTTC
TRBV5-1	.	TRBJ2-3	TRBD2	CASTLGGGATDTQYF	TGCGCCAGCACCCTTGGCGGGGGGGCGACAGATACGCAGTATTTT
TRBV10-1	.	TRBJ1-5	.	CASSVNQPQHF	TGCGCCAGCAGCGTAAATCAGCCCCAGCATTTT
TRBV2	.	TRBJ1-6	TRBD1	CASVGQSSYNSPLHF	TGTGCCAGCGTGGGACAGAGCTCCTATAATTCACCCCTCCACTTT
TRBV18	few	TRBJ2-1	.	CASSQGNYNEQFF	TGTGCCAGCTCACAGGGGAACTACAATGAGCAGTTCTTC
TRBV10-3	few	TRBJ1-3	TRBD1	CAIRTGSGNTIYF	TGTGCCATCAGGACAGGGTCCGGAAACACCATATATTTT
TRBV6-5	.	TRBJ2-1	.	CASSFYRSSYNEQFF	TGTGCCAGCAGTTTTTACAGGAGCTCCTACAATGAGCAGTTCTTC
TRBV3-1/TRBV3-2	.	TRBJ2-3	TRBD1	CASSQYRDRNTQYF	TGTGCCAGCAGCCAATACCGGGACAGAAATACGCAGTATTTT
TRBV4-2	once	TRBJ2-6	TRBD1	CASSQLIPGQGAGANVLTF	TGTGCCAGCAGCCAACTGATTCCGGGACAGGGTGCTGGGGCCAACGTCCTGACTTTC
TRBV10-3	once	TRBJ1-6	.	CAISPGMGSPLHF	TGTGCCATCAGTCCAGGGATGGGGTCACCCCTCCACTTT
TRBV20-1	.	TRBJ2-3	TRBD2	CSASRPSGTDTQYF	TGCAGTGCTAGTAGGCCTAGCGGTACAGATACGCAGTATTTT